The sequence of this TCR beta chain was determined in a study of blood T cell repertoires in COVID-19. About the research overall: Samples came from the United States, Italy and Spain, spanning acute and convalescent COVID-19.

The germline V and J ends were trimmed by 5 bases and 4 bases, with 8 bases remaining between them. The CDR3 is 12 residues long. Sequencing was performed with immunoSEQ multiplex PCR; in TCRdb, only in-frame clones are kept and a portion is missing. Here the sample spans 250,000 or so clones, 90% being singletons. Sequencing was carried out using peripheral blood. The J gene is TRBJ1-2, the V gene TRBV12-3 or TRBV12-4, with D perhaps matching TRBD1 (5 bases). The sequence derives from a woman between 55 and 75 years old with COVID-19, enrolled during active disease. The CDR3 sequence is CASSRDFYGYTF. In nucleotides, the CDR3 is TGTGCCAGCAGTAGGGACTTCTATGGCTACACCTTC.